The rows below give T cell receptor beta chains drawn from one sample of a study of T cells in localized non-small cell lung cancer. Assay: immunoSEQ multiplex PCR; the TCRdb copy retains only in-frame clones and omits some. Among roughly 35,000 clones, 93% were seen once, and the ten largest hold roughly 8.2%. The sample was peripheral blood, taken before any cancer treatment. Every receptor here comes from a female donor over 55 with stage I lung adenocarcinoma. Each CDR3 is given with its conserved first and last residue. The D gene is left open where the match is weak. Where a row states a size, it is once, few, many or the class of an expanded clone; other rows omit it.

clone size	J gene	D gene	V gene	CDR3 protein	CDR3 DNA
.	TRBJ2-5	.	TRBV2	CASSVRAGETQYF	TGTGCCAGCAGTGTGAGAGCTGGGGAGACCCAGTACTTC
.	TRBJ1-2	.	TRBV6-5	CASSLEGYGYTF	TGTGCCAGCAGTCTGGAGGGCTATGGCTACACCTTC
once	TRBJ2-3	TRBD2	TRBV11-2	CASSLGLAGITDTQYF	TGTGCCAGCAGCCTAGGACTAGCGGGCATCACAGATACGCAGTATTTT
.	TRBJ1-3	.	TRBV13	CASSSGAGAISGNTIYF	TGTGCCAGCAGCTCAGGGGCAGGGGCGATCTCTGGAAACACCATATATTTT
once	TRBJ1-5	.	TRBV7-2	CASSLVASSNQPQHF	TGTGCCAGCAGCTTAGTAGCCAGTAGCAATCAGCCCCAGCATTTT
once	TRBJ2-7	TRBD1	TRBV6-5	CASSVPGQYTEQYF	TGTGCCAGCAGTGTGCCGGGACAGTATACCGAGCAGTACTTC
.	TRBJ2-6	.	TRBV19	CASSYQGSGANVLTF	TGTGCCAGTAGTTACCAGGGCTCTGGGGCCAACGTCCTGACTTTC
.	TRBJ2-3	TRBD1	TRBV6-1	CASFARDRATDTQYF	TGTGCCAGCTTCGCCAGGGACAGGGCCACAGATACGCAGTATTTT
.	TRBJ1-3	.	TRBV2	CASTREAGTSSGNTIYF	TGTGCCAGCACCAGAGAGGCAGGGACTTCATCTGGAAACACCATATATTTT
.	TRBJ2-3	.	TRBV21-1	CASSKGSVAGGPDTQYF	TGTGCCAGCAGCAAAGGATCGGTAGCGGGGGGGCCGGATACGCAGTATTTT
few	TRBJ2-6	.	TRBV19	CASSSWSGANVLTF	TGTGCCAGTAGTAGTTGGTCTGGGGCCAACGTCCTGACTTTC
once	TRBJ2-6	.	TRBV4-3	CASSQEGGAGANVLTF	TGCGCCAGCAGCCAAGAGGGCGGGGCCGGGGCCAACGTCCTGACTTTC
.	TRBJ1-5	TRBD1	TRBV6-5	CASSRTGDLGQPQHF	TGTGCCAGCAGCCGGACAGGGGATTTGGGTCAGCCCCAGCATTTT
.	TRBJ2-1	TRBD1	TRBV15	CATSRDRHRGNEQFF	TGTGCCACCAGCAGAGACCGGCACAGGGGCAATGAGCAGTTCTTC
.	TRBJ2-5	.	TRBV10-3	CAISEKQKETQYF	TGTGCCATCAGTGAGAAACAAAAAGAGACCCAGTACTTC
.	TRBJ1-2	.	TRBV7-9	CASSQTGTPLRAYTF	TGTGCCAGCAGCCAAACCGGGACCCCTCTTAGAGCCTACACCTTC
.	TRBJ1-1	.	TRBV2	CASTPDDRLDTEAFF	TGTGCCAGCACTCCCGATGACAGGTTGGACACTGAAGCTTTCTTT
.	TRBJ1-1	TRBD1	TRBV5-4	CASSPQAPGQKNTEAFF	TGTGCCAGCAGCCCGCAGGCTCCGGGACAGAAGAACACTGAAGCTTTCTTT
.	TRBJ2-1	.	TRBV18	CASSPPAGYNEQFF	TGTGCCAGCTCACCACCTGCAGGGTACAATGAGCAGTTCTTC
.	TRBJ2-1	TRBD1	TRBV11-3	CASSPGQGYEQFF	TGTGCCAGCAGCCCGGGACAGGGGTATGAGCAGTTCTTC
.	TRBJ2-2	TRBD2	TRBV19	CASSTRLAGWAGELFF	TGTGCCAGTAGTACCCGACTAGCGGGATGGGCCGGGGAGCTGTTTTTT
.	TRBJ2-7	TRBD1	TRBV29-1	CSVLWRGQGFYEQYF	TGCAGCGTCCTCTGGAGGGGACAGGGGTTTTACGAGCAGTACTTC
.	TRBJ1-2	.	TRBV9	CASSPPGGDGYTF	TGTGCCAGCAGCCCTCCGGGGGGTGACGGCTACACCTTC
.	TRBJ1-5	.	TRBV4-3	CASSQDWGTGNQPQHF	TGCGCCAGCAGCCAAGATTGGGGTACTGGCAATCAGCCCCAGCATTTT
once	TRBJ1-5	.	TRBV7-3	CASSLIFGGRADNQPQHF	TGTGCCAGCAGCTTAATATTCGGGGGGCGAGCGGACAATCAGCCTCAGCATTTT
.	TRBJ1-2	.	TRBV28	CASTPWGINGYTF	TGTGCCAGCACTCCCTGGGGAATTAATGGCTACACCTTC
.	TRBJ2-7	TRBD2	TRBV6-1	CATSGGHSYEQYF	TGTGCCACTAGCGGGGGGCACTCCTACGAGCAGTACTTC
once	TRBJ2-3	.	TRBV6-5	CASSRDMGDTQYF	TGTGCCAGCAGCCGAGATATGGGGGATACGCAGTATTTT
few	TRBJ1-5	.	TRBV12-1	CASSFGCSNQPQHF	TGTGCCAGCAGCTTTGGATGTAGCAATCAGCCCCAGCATTTT
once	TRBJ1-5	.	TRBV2	CASSEGVGSNQPQHF	TGTGCCAGCAGTGAAGGGGTGGGGAGCAATCAGCCCCAGCATTTT
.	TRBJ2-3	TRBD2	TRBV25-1	CASSKREGLDTQYF	TGTGCCAGCAGCAAGCGGGAGGGCCTGGATACGCAGTATTTT
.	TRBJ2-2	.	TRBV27	CASRGGGVGTGELFF	TGTGCCAGCCGGGGAGGTGGCGTGGGCACCGGGGAGCTGTTTTTT
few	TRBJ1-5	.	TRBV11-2	CASSSQQDQPQHF	TGTGCCAGCAGCTCGCAACAAGATCAGCCCCAGCATTTT
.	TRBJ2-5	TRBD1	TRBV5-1	CASSLNRGIQETQYF	TGCGCCAGCAGCTTGAACAGGGGAATTCAAGAGACCCAGTACTTC